Listed below are T cell receptor beta chains from one sample, sequenced in a study of T cells in Graves' hyperthyroidism and ophthalmopathy. TCRdb re-analysed the multiplex PCR reads in MiXCR, keeping a single row per CDR3 protein. Among around 800,000 distinct CDR3 sequences, around 38% were seen once, and the ten largest hold more than 7%. The sequencing sample was made of blood. The receptor source for this set is a man aged 18 to 30 with Graves' hyperthyroidism. Each CDR3 is given with its conserved first and last residue. The order of the fields is D gene, clone size, J gene, V gene, CDR3 DNA, CDR3 protein. The D gene is left open where the match is weak. Rows give clone size only sometimes, using once, few, many, or a class for an expanded clone.

NA	many	TRBJ1-1	TRBV7-9	TGTGCCAGCAGCTTAAGGTTAAGGGGCGACACTGAAGCTTTCTTT	CASSLRLRGDTEAFF
TRBD1	few	TRBJ1-1	TRBV2	TGTGCCAGCAGTTACCTTTCGGGACAGGGGGATGGAGCTTTCTTT	CASSYLSGQGDGAFF
NA	NA	TRBJ1-3	TRBV29-1	TGCAGCGCCCGGGACTCTGGAAACACCATATATTTT	CSARDSGNTIYF
NA	few	TRBJ1-4	TRBV7-2	TGTGCCAGCCGTCCAGGAGGGGGAGAAATTTTCAATGAAAAACTGTTTTTT	CASRPGGGEIFNEKLFF
NA	few	TRBJ2-2	TRBV6-5	TGTGCCAGCGAAGGTCCACTCACCGGGGAGCTGTTTTTT	CASEGPLTGELFF
NA	many	TRBJ2-7	TRBV20-1	TGCAGTGCTAGGTCTTTGGGGCGCGGGTACGAGCAGTACTTC	CSARSLGRGYEQYF
NA	NA	TRBJ2-7	TRBV11-3	TGCGCCAGCACCATTAGTACGTGGGCAGTCACCGAGCAGTACTTC	CASTISTWAVTEQYF
TRBD2	NA	TRBJ2-7	TRBV29-1	TGCAGCGTTGGTAGACTAGCGAGCACCTACGAGCAGTACTTC	CSVGRLASTYEQYF
NA	few	TRBJ1-6	TRBV12-3/TRBV12-4	TGTGCCAGCAGTTTTGGACGGGTAAATTCACCCCTCCACTTT	CASSFGRVNSPLHF
TRBD1	NA	TRBJ1-6	TRBV10-3	TGTGCCATCAGTGGCGGGACAGGGGTTGGTTCACCCCTCCACTTT	CAISGGTGVGSPLHF
NA	NA	TRBJ2-5	TRBV6-5	TGTGCCAGCCAAGGGCAGGGCCAAACCCAGTACTTC	CASQGQGQTQYF
NA	NA	TRBJ2-7	TRBV20-1	TGCAGTGCGGTAGCTACGAGCCTATACGAGCAGTGCTTC	CSAVATSLYEQCF
NA	NA	TRBJ2-2	TRBV7-9	TGTGCCAGCAGCCTCAGGATAACGAACACCGGGGAGCTGTTTTTT	CASSLRITNTGELFF
NA	many	TRBJ2-7	TRBV24-1	TGTGCCACCAGTCTTCATCTCAGCTCCTACGAGCAGTACTTC	CATSLHLSSYEQYF
TRBD1	once	TRBJ1-2	TRBV25-1	TGTGCCTGCAGTGCTGCCGACAGGGGGTATGGCTACACCTTC	CACSAADRGYGYTF
NA	many	TRBJ1-5	TRBV10-3	TGTGCCATCAGTGGGGGGGGGCCCCGCAATCAGCCCCAGCATTTT	CAISGGGPRNQPQHF
NA	NA	TRBJ1-5	TRBV6-5	TGTGCCAGCAGTTATGGCGGGACCGATCAGCCCCAGCATTTT	CASSYGGTDQPQHF